Below, one T cell receptor beta chain is given with its context. The antigen it recognizes is unknown. It has no much larger one-base neighbor in the sample; base qualities were not kept. The sample is drawn from a study of blood T cell repertoires in COVID-19 (dated by TCRdb to the early 2020s). Concerning the study at large: The collaborator samples originated in the United States, Italy and Spain and spanned the acute and convalescent phases of COVID-19. The material from the prospective study consisted of cDNA or gDNA derived from T cells, B-cell-depleted T cells, or PBMCs. Deeply sampled blood TCRbeta repertoires from subjects exposed to, actively infected with, or recovered from COVID-19 were included in the dataset. A freely available public database, intended as a resource for researchers studying the immune response to SARS-CoV-2, is where the repertoires were released. The samples were drawn from the first 160 participants of the ongoing ImmuneRACE study and from 1,200 or so subjects provided by 6 global collaborators. The sample metadata nearly always contained a de-identified subject ID, COVID-19 status, age in years and sex. Where available, HLA class I and class II types were taken from metadata supplied by the sample provider and were not determined by assay-based typing. Summary of the overall study and its limitations: The quantity of clinical and demographic metadata differed by source and by participant and was supplied without curation.

The immunoSEQ Assay, a bias-controlled multiplex PCR, was used to amplify TCRbeta CDR3 regions from genomic DNA. In the source study's methods: Within the assay, amplification of reference gene primers was used to estimate how many nucleated cells each sample contained. To quantify the absolute abundance of each unique TCRbeta CDR3 rearrangement, sequence reads were collapsed and filtered. For each sample, productive Simpson clonality was calculated as the square root of Simpson's diversity index over productive rearrangements. Imported from immuneACCESS, the table was reduced by TCRdb to in-frame sequences with V and J called. These copies leave out some clones; in studies compared against another copy, an unresolved V gene accounts for under half, and the cause of the remainder is not known. V and J calls and clone size are those listed in that table; D and trimming were worked out from the DNA. A total of around 130,000 clones appear in this sample, around three quarters of them only once. The ten largest clonotypes hold less than 14% of the sample.

The CDR3 numbers 16 residues from cysteine through phenylalanine. This entry keeps only the CDR3 DNA: 48 bases, framed from base 1. The junction carries 17 bases between V and J, which are trimmed by 2 bases and 4 bases respectively. CDR1 and CDR2, looked up from the germline V gene (reference sequence), are SEHNR and FQNEAQ. The collaborating institutions used their own protocols to collect whole blood in K2EDTA tubes. For TCRbeta analysis, collaborators shipped samples in one of three forms: frozen whole blood, isolated PBMCs, or DNA extracted from either of those sample types. The clonotype was recovered from a human donor in a cohort sampled during active COVID-19. Recombination linked TRBV7-9 to TRBJ2-5; a weak D assignment points to TRBD1 (6 bases agree). The specimen sequenced was peripheral blood. The CDR3 region reads CASSLSSGPRGETQYF. The nucleotides are TGTGCCAGCAGCTTAAGTTCGGGCCCCAGGGGAGAGACCCAGTACTTC.